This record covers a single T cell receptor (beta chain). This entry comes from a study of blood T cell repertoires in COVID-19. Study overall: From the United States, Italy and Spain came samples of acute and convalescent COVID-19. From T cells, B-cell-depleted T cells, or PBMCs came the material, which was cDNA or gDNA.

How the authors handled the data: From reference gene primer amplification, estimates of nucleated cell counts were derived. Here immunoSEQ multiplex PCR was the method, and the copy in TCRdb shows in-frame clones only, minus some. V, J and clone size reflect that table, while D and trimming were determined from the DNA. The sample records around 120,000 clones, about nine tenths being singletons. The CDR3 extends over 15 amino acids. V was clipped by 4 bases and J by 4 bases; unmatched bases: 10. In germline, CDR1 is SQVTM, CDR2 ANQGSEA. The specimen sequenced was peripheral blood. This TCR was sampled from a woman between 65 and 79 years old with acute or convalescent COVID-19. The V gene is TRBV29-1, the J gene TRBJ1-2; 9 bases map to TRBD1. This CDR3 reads CSVGGTGGQIYGYTF. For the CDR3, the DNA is TGCAGCGTTGGGGGTACAGGGGGCCAGATCTATGGCTACACCTTC. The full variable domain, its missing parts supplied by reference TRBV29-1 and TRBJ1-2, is SAVISQKPSRDICQRGTSLTIQCQVDSQVTMMFWYRQQPGQSLTLIATANQGSEATYESGFVIDKFPISRPNLTFSTLTVSNMSPEDSSIYLCSVGGTGGQIYGYTFGSGTRLTVV.